This TCR beta chain was retrieved from a study of radiotherapy plus CTLA-4 blockade in lung cancer. Study at large: Among all patients, 18% showed objective responses, while about 34% had disease control. General study findings and limits: After radiotherapy and ipilimumab, tumor-derived clones expanded in peripheral blood. Interferon-beta, together with early blood T cell clone dynamics, reportedly best predicted response.

The CDR3 sequence is 13 residues long. V was pared by 8 bases and J by 5 bases, with 15 bases between. Germline V gene sequence: CDR1 MNHNS, CDR2 SASEGT. About this clone itself: The antigen remains undetermined.

Here immunoSEQ multiplex PCR was the method, and the copy in TCRdb shows in-frame clones only, minus some. Of roughly 50,000 clones listed, approximately 79% are singletons. Patients with chemo-refractory metastatic non-small-cell lung cancer received focal radiation plus CTLA-4 blockade with ipilimumab. The rearrangement joins TRBV6-1 to TRBJ2-5; D possibly corresponds to TRBD1 (7 bases). The sample here was peripheral blood, taken from a patient treated with radiotherapy plus ipilimumab. The TCR sequence derives from a human donor with non-small cell lung cancer who had stable disease on radiotherapy plus ipilimumab. The CDR3 region has the DNA TGTGCCAGCGGTCAGGGGGGCGAGGAGACCCAGTACTTC. This encodes CASGQGGEETQYF.